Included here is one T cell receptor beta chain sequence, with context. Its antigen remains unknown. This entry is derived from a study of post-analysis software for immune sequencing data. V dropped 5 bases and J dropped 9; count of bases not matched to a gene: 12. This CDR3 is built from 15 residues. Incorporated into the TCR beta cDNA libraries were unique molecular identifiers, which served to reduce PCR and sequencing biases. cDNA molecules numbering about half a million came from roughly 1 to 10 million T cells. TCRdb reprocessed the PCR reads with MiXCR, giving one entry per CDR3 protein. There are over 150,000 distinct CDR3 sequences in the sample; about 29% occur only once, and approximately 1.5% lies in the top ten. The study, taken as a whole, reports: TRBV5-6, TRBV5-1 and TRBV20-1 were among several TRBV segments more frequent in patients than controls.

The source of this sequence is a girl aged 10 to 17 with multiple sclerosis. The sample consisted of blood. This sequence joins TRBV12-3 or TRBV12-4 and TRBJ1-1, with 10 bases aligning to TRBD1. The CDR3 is CASSHSGTGATKAFF. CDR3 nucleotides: TGTGCCAGCAGTCACTCCGGGACAGGGGCGACGAAAGCTTTCTTT.